The clone carrying this TCR beta chain was recorded once. These data come from a study of shared clonotypes between healthy human individuals. Clones were sequenced by immunoSEQ multiplex PCR, and TCRdb holds only the in-frame ones, with some missing. Among roughly 300,000 clones listed, roughly 87% were seen once. Trimming removed 4 bases from V and 0 bases from J, with 14 bases in between. CDR1 is SGHDT, CDR2 YYEEEE, per germline. This CDR3 is 15 amino acids long. The J gene is TRBJ2-7, the V gene TRBV5-6, with D possibly being TRBD1 or TRBD2 (5 bases each). The TCR sequence derives from a young man in good health. The sequenced material came from memory CD8+ T cells sorted from blood. Subset noted: CD45RO+ cells pooled with CCR7-negative TemRA cells. This chain's CDR3 is CASSLPWDGSYEQYF. The DNA of the CDR3 is TGTGCCAGCAGCCTCCCCTGGGACGGCTCCTACGAGCAGTACTTC.